Below, one T cell receptor (beta chain) is given with its context. Its antigen remains unidentified. The data were taken from a study of cytomegalovirus exposure and HLA in healthy donors. Regarding the study as a whole: The majority of TCR sequences were rare, yet some public TCRs appeared in many donors.

Donors were drawn from the approximately 110-subject validation cohort, separate from the approximately 640-subject first cohort. The assay was immunoSEQ multiplex PCR, and TCRdb's table has in-frame clones only and misses some. The sample records 150,000 to 200,000 clones, approximately 86% being singletons. J was trimmed by 6 bases and V by 0 bases; bases with no gene match: 7. In germline, CDR1 is MGHRA, CDR2 YSYEKL. The CDR3 runs to 16 residues. The receptor was derived from a man aged 30 to 39 in good health and CMV-seropositive. The chain combines TRBV4-1 with TRBJ2-2, with 7 nucleotides matching TRBD1. Material: PBMCs. Written as DNA, the CDR3 is TGCGCCAGCAGCCAAGAAACAGGGGCTAATGCCGGGGAGCTGTTTTTT. Its protein is CASSQETGANAGELFF.